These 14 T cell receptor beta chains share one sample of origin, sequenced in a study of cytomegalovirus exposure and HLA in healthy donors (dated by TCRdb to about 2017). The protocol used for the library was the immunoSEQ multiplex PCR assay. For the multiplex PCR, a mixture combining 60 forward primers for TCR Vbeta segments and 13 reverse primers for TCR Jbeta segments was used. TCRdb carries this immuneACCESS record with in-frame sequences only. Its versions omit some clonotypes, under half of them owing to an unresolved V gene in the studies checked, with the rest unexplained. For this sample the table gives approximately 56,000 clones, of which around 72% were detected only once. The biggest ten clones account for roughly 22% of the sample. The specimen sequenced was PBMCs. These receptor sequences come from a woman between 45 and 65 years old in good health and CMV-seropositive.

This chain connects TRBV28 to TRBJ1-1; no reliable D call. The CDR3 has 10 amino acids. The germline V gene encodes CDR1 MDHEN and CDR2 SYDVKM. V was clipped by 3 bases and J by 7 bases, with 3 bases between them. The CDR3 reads CASSLSEAFF. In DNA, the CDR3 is TGTGCCAGCAGTTTGAGTGAAGCTTTCTTT.

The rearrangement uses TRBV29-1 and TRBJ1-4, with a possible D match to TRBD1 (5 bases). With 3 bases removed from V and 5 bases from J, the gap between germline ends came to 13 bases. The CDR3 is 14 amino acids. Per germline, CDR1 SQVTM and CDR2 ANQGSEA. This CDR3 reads CSVEVAGRNEKLFF. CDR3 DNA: TGCAGCGTTGAGGTGGCAGGGCGGAATGAAAAACTGTTTTTT.

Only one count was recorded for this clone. The CDR3 sequence is CASSLVLTSGNNEQFF. CDR3 bases: TGTGCCAGCAGCTTAGTTCTGACTAGCGGGAACAATGAGCAGTTCTTC. The chain employs TRBV7-8 and TRBJ2-1; TRBD2 aligns across 11 bases. V dropped 1 base and J dropped 5; count of bases not matched to a gene: 4. This CDR3 has 16 residues. CDR1 SGHVS and CDR2 FQNEAQ come from the germline V gene.

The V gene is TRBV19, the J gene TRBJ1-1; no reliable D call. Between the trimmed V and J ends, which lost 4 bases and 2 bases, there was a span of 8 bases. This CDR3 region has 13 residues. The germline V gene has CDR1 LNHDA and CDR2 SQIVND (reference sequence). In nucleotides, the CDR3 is TGTGCCAGTAGTAGAGGGAAAAACACTGAAGCTTTCTTT. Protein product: CASSRGKNTEAFF.

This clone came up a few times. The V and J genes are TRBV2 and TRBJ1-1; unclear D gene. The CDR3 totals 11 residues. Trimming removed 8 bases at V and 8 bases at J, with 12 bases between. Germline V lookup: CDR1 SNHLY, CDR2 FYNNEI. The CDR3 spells CASRTFWEAFF. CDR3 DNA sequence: TGTGCCAGCCGGACTTTTTGGGAAGCTTTCTTT. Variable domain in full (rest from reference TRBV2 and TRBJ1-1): EPEVTQTPSHQVTQMGQEVILRCVPISNHLYFYWYRQILGQKVEFLVSFYNNEISEKSEIFDDQFSVERPDGSNFTLKIRSTKLEDSAMYFCASRTFWEAFFGQGTRLTVV.

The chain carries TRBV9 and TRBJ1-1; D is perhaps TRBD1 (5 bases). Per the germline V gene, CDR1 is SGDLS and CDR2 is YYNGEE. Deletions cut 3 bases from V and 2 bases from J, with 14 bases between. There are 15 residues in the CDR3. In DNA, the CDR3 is TGTGCCAGCAGCGAGTCCCCGGGGGGAAACACTGAAGCTTTCTTT. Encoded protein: CASSESPGGNTEAFF.

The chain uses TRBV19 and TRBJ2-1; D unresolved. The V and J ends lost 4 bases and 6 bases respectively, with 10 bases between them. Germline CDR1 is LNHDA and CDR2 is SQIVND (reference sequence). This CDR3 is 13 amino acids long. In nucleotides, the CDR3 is TGTGCCAGTAGTACCCAGTTGTTCAATGAGCAGTTCTTC. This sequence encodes CASSTQLFNEQFF.

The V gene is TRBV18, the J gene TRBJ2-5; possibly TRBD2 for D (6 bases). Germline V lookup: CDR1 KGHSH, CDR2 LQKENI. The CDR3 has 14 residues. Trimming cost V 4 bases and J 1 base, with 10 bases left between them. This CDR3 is CASSRGVGQETQYF. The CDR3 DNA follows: TGTGCCAGCTCACGGGGGGTCGGCCAAGAGACCCAGTACTTC. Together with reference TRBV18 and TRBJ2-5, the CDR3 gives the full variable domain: NAGVMQNPRHLVRRRGQEARLRCSPMKGHSHVYWYRQLPEEGLKFMVYLQKENIIDESGMPKERFSAEFPKEGPSILRIQQVVRGDSAAYFCASSRGVGQETQYFGPGTRLLVL.

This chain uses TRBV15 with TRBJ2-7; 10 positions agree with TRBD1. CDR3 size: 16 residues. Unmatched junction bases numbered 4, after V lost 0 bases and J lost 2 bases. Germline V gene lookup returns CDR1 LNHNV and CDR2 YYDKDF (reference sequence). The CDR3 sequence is CATSRDRTGGAYEQYF. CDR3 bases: TGTGCCACCAGCAGAGACAGGACAGGGGGAGCCTACGAGCAGTACTTC.

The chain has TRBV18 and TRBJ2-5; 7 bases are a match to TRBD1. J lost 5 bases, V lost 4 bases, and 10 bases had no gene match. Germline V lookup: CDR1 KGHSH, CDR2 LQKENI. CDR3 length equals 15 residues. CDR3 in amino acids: CASSLSEGAMETQYF. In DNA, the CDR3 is TGTGCCAGCTCACTCTCTGAGGGGGCGATGGAGACCCAGTACTTC.

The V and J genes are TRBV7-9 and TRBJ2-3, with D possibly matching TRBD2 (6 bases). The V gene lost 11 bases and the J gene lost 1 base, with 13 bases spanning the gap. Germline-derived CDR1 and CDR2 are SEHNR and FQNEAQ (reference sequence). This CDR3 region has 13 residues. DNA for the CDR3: TGTGCCGAACGCCCGGGAGGCACAGATACGCAGTATTTT. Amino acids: CAERPGGTDTQYF.

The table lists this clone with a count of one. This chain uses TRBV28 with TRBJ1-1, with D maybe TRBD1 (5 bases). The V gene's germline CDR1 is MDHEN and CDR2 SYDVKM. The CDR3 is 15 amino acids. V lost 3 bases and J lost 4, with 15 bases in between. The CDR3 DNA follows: TGTGCCAGCAGTTTGTTAGCAGGGCTTGGCACTGAAGCTTTCTTT. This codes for CASSLLAGLGTEAFF. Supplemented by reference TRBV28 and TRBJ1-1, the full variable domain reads DVKVTQSSRYLVKRTGEKVFLECVQDMDHENMFWYRQDPGLGLRLIYFSYDVKMKEKGDIPEGYSVSREKKERFSLILESASTNQTSMYLCASSLLAGLGTEAFFGQGTRLTVV.

The CDR3 coding sequence is TGTGCCAGCAGCCAGGGGGATTCATACAGATCCTACGAGCAGTACTTC. It codes for CASSQGDSYRSYEQYF. The rearrangement joins TRBV7-9 to TRBJ2-7; 7 nucleotides line up with TRBD1. V gave up 5 bases and J gave up 1 base; unmatched junction bases: 11. Per the germline V gene, CDR1 is SEHNR and CDR2 is FQNEAQ (reference sequence). The CDR3 extends over 16 amino acids.

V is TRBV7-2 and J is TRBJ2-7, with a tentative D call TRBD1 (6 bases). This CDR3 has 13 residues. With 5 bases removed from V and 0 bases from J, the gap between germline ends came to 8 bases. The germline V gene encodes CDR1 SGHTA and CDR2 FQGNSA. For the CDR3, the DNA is TGTGCCAGCAGCAGGGGGTTCTCCTACGAGCAGTACTTC. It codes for CASSRGFSYEQYF. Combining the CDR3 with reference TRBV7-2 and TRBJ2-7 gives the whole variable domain GAGVSQSPSNKVTEKGKDVELRCDPISGHTALYWYRQSLGQGLEFLIYFQGNSAPDKSGLPSDRFSAERTGGSVSTLTIQRTQQEDSAVYLCASSRGFSYEQYFGPGTRLTVT.